This T cell receptor beta chain was recorded in a study of cytomegalovirus exposure and HLA in healthy donors. Study details: There were under 130 million unique TCR beta sequences, drawn from 180 million or so T cells, in an earlier analysis.

The CDR3 covers 18 residues. CDR1 and CDR2 (germline): SNHLY, FYNNEI. Trimming took 6 bases from V and 0 from J; bases not matched to a gene: 15. This PCR relied on a set of 60 Vbeta primers and 13 Jbeta primers. The protocol was immunoSEQ multiplex PCR, while the TCRdb copy is restricted to in-frame clones and leaves out a portion. The data contain 200,000 to 250,000 clones, around 84% of them singletons. Sequencing input: PBMCs. This chain links TRBV2 with TRBJ2-3; 7 bases are shared with TRBD1. The sequence came from a girl aged 2 to 9 in good health and CMV-seronegative. This CDR3 reads CASRKGAKLDTSTDTQYF. DNA of the CDR3: TGTGCCAGCAGGAAGGGGGCTAAACTGGATACTAGCACAGATACGCAGTATTTT.